The source of this T cell receptor beta chain is a study of blood T cell repertoires in COVID-19. Study overall: Collection of acute and convalescent COVID-19 samples took place in the United States, Italy and Spain. T cells, B-cell-depleted T cells, or PBMCs supplied cDNA or gDNA.

V gave up 6 bases and J gave up 2 bases; unmatched junction bases: 7. Germline assignment: CDR1 GTSNPN and CDR2 SVGIG (reference sequence). CDR3 length: 15 amino acids. Residents of approximately 25 US areas, aged roughly 18 to 90 years, made up the participants. Exposed enrollees had met someone with a PCR-confirmed or clinician-diagnosed COVID-19 case at some point within the 2 weeks before study entry. Clones were read by immunoSEQ multiplex PCR, and TCRdb kept only the in-frame ones, dropping some. The sample has around 250,000 clones, roughly 85% seen once. Sample: PBMCs or T cells enriched from blood (not recorded which). The V and J genes are TRBV30 and TRBJ2-2; 9 nucleotides agree with TRBD2. This sequence was found in a woman aged 45-65 years who had been exposed to COVID-19. CDR3 nucleotide sequence: TGTGCCTGCCTCGCGGGGGGGCTCAACACCGGGGAGCTGTTTTTT. It is translated as CACLAGGLNTGELFF.